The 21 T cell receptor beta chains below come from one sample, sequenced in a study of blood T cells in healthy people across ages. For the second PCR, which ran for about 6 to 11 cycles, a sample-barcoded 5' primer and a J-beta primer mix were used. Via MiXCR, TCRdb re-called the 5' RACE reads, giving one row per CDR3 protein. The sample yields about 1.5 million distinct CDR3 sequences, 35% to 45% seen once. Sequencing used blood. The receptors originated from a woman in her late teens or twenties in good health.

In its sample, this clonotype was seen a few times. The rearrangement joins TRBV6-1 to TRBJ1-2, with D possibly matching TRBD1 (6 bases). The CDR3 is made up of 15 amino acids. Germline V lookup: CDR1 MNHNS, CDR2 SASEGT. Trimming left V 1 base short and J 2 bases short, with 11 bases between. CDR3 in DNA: TGTGCCAGCAGTGAAGGTCCCACAGGGAACTATGGCTACACCTTC. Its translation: CASSEGPTGNYGYTF.

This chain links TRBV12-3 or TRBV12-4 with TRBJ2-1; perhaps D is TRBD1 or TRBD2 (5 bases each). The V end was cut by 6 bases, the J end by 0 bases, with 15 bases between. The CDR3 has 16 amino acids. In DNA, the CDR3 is TGTGCCAGCAGCCGACCTTGGGACCTCTCCTACAATGAGCAGTTCTTC. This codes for CASSRPWDLSYNEQFF.

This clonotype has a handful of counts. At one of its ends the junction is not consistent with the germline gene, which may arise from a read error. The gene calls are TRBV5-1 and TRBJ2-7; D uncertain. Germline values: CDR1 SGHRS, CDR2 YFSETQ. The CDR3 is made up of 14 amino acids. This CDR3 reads CASSLVGSPYEQYF. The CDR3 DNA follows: TGTGCCAGCAGCTTAGTAGGCAGTCCCTACGAGCAGTACTTC.

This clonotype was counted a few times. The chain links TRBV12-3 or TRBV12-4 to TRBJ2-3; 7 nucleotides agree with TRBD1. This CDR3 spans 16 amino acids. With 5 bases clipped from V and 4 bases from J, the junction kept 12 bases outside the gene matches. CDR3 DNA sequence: TGTGCCAGCAGTCGTCCCCTGACAGGGATGGCAGATACGCAGTATTTT. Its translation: CASSRPLTGMADTQYF.

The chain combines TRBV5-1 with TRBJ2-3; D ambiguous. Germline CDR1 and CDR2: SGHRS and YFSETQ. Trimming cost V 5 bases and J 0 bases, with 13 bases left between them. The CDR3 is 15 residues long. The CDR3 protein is CASRGPALSTDTQYF. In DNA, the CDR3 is TGCGCCAGCAGGGGTCCAGCACTGAGCACAGATACGCAGTATTTT.

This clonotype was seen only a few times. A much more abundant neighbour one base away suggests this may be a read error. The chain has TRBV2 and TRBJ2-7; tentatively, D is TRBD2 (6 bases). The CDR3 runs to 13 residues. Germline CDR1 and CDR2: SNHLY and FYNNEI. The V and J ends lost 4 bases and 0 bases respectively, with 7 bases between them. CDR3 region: CASSGEVSYEQYF. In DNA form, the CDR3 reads TGTGCCAGCAGTGGGGAGGTCTCCTACGAGCAGTACTTC. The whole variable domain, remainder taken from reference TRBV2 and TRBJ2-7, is EPEVTQTPSHQVTQMGQEVILRCVPISNHLYFYWYRQILGQKVEFLVSFYNNEISEKSEIFDDQFSVERPDGSNFTLKIRSTKLEDSAMYFCASSGEVSYEQYFGPGTRLTVT.

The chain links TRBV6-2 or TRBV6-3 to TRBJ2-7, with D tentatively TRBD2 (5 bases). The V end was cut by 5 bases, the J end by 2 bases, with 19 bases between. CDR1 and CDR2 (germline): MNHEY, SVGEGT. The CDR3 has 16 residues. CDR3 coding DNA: TGTGCCAGCAGTGTCAACCTAGCCCCTCGACCCTACGAGCAGTACTTC. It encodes CASSVNLAPRPYEQYF.

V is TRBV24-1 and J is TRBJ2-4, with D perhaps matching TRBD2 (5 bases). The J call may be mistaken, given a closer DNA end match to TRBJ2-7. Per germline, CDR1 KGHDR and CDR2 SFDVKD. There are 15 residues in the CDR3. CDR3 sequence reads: CATSERTDSYCEQYF. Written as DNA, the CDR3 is TGTGCCACCAGTGAGCGAACGGACTCATACTGCGAGCAGTACTTC.

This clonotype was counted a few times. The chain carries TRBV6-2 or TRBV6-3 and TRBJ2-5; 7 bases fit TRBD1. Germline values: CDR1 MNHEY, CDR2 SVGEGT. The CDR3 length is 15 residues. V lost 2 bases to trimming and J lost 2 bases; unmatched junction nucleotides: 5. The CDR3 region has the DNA TGTGCCAGCAGTTACGCCCCGGACAGGCAAGAGACCCAGTACTTC. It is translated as CASSYAPDRQETQYF.

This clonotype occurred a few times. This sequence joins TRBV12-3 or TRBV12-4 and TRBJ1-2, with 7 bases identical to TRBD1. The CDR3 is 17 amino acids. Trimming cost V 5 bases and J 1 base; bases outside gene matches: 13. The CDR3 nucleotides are TGTGCCAGCAGTCCATTCCAGGGGGAGGATTTTAACTATGGCTACACCTTC. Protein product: CASSPFQGEDFNYGYTF.

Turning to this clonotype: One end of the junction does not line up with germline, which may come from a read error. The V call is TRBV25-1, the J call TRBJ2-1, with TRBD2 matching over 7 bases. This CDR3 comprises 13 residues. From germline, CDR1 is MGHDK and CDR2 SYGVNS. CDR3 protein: CASKDWDYDEQFF. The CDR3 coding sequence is TGTGCCAGCAAGGATTGGGACTACGATGAGCAGTTCTTC.

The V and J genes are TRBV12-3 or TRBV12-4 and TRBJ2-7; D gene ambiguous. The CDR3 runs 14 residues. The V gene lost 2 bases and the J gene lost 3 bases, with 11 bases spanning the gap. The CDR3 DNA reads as TGTGCCAGCAGTTTACTCGCTACCTACTACGAGCAGTACTTC. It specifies CASSLLATYYEQYF.

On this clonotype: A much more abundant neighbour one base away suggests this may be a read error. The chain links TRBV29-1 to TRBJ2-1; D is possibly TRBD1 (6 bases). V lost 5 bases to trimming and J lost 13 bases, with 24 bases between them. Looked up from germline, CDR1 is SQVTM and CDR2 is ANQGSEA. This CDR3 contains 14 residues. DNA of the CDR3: TGCAGCGTTCTTAATACAGGGCTCCAAGAGACACAGTTCTTC. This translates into CSVLNTGLQETQFF.

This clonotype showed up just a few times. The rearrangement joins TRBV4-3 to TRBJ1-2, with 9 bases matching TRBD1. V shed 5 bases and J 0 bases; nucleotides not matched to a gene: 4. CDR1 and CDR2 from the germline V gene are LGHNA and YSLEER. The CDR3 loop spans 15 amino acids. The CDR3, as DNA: TGCGCCAGCAGCATAAGACAGGGGGCTAACTATGGCTACACCTTC. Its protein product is CASSIRQGANYGYTF.

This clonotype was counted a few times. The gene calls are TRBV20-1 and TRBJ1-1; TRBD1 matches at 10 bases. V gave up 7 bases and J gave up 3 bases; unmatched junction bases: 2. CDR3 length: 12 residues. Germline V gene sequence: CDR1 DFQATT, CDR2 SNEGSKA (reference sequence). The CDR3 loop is CSGGTGDTEAFF. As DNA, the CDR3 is TGCAGTGGCGGGACAGGGGACACTGAAGCTTTCTTT.

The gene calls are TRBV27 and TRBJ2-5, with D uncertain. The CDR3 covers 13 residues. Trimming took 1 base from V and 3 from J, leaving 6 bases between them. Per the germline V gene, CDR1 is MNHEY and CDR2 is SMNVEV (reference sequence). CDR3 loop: CASSLFGEETQYF. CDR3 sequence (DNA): TGTGCCAGCAGTTTATTTGGGGAAGAGACCCAGTACTTC.

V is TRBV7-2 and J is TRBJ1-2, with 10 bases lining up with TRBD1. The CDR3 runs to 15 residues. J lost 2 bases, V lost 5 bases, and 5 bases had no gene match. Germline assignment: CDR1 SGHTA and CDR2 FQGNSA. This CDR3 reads CASSRRTGGNYGYTF. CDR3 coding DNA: TGTGCCAGCAGCCGGAGGACAGGGGGGAACTATGGCTACACCTTC.

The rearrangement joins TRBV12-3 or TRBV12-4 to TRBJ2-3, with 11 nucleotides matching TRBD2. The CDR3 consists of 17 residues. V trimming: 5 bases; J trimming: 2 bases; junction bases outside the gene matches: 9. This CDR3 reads CASSPPGLAEPTDTQYF. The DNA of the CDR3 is TGTGCCAGCAGTCCACCGGGACTAGCGGAACCCACAGATACGCAGTATTTT.

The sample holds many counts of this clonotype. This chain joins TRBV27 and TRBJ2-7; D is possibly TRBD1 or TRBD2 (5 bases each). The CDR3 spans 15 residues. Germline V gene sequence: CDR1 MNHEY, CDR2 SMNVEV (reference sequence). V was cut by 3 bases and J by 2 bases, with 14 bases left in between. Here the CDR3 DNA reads TGTGCCAGCAGTTTGACCCGGGACGTAGCCTACGAGCAGTACTTC. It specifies CASSLTRDVAYEQYF.

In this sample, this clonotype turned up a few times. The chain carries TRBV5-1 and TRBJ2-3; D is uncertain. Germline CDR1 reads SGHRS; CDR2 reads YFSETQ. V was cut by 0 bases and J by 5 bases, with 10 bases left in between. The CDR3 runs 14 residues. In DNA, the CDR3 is TGCGCCAGCAGCTTGGGGATTTCAGGAGATACGCAGTATTTT. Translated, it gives CASSLGISGDTQYF.

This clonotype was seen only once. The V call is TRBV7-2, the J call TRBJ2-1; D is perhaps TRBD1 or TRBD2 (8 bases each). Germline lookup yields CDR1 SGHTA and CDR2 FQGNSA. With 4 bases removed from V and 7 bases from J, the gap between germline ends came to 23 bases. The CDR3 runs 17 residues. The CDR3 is CASSSGQGQRGRNEQFF. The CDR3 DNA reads TGTGCCAGCAGCTCAGGACAGGGACAGCGGGGGAGGAATGAGCAGTTCTTC. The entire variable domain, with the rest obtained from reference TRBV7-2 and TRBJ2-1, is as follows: GAGVSQSPSNKVTEKGKDVELRCDPISGHTALYWYRQSLGQGLEFLIYFQGNSAPDKSGLPSDRFSAERTGGSVSTLTIQRTQQEDSAVYLCASSSGQGQRGRNEQFFGPGTRLTVL.